The clone carrying this T cell receptor (beta chain) was counted between two and nine times. Relative to the germline gene, one junction end is altered; a read error may explain this. A constant-region primer served to make TCR beta cDNA from roughly 480 ng total RNA. Libraries of TCR beta came from three nested multiplex PCR rounds with slightly modified ARM-PCR. TRBV1-TRBV30 forward primers paired with a C-beta reverse primer were used in the first two PCR rounds, which ran roughly 10 cycles each. TCRdb reanalysed the multiplex PCR reads using MiXCR and keeps one entry per CDR3 protein. The table has under 85,000 distinct CDR3 sequences, 72% seen once. The CDR3 loop spans 15 amino acids. The V gene's germline CDR1 is MNHEY and CDR2 SVGAGI. Each 20-30 mg portion of unsorted bulk tissue served as the source for co-extraction of RNA and DNA. The patients carried chronic HBV infection and had received no treatment.

This sample stems from a study of tumor-infiltrating lymphocytes in primary liver carcinoma. The V call is TRBV6-5, the J call TRBJ1-2; 11 bases align to TRBD1. The receptor was isolated from a man aged 40-55 years with primary liver carcinoma and hepatitis B virus infection. What was sequenced was liver tumor tissue from sampling region 1. Subset meaning: tumor region T1, superior pole. As DNA, the CDR3 is TGTACCAGCAGCGCTTTTTGGACAGGGGGCTATGGCTATACCTTC. As protein: CTSSAFWTGGYGYTF.